The 20 T cell receptor beta chains listed next were all sequenced from one sample in a study of cytomegalovirus exposure and HLA in healthy donors. PCR amplification relied on 60 Vbeta primers (plus 13 Jbeta primers). This table comes from immunoSEQ multiplex PCR, and its TCRdb copy is limited to in-frame clones, with some not included. The table shows some 150,000 clones, with around four fifths occurring only once. Sequencing was done on a sample of PBMCs. The receptors were sampled from a man aged 50 or older in good health and CMV-seropositive.

The chain is built from TRBV4-1 and TRBJ1-1; 10 bases agree with TRBD1. J lost 1 base, V lost 4 bases, and 9 bases had no gene match. The CDR3 covers 17 residues. Looked up from germline, CDR1 is MGHRA and CDR2 is YSYEKL. The CDR3, as DNA: TGCGCCAGCAGCCTAGTCCCGGGACAGGGGCCGAACACTGAAGCTTTCTTT. Translating it yields CASSLVPGQGPNTEAFF.

The V gene is TRBV9, the J gene TRBJ2-7; 13 bases agree with TRBD2. This CDR3 comprises 16 residues. V lost 0 bases, J lost 0 bases, and 0 bases stayed unmatched. Germline V gene sequence: CDR1 SGDLS, CDR2 YYNGEE. The CDR3 protein is CASSVGLAGGSYEQYF. CDR3 bases: TGTGCCAGCAGCGTAGGACTAGCGGGAGGCTCCTACGAGCAGTACTTC.

The chain joins TRBV30 to TRBJ2-2; 7 positions agree with TRBD2. Unmatched junction bases numbered 3, after V lost 4 bases and J lost 4 bases. The CDR3 is 13 residues long. Germline CDR1 is GTSNPN and CDR2 is SVGIG (reference sequence). The CDR3 bases are TGTGCCTGGAAGCGGGGTGGCACCGGGGAGCTGTTTTTT. The encoded protein is CAWKRGGTGELFF.

The CDR3 DNA is TGTGCCAGCAGCGTGACACAGGATTTGTACGAGCAGTACTTC. Translation: CASSVTQDLYEQYF. The genes are TRBV9 and TRBJ2-7; possible D gene TRBD1, 5 bases. This CDR3 is 14 amino acids long. V was trimmed by 2 bases and J by 4 bases, leaving 13 bases between them. Germline lookup yields CDR1 SGDLS and CDR2 YYNGEE. Full variable domain (rest looked up from reference TRBV9 and TRBJ2-7): DSGVTQTPKHLITATGQRVTLRCSPRSGDLSVYWYQQSLDQGLQFLIQYYNGEERAKGNILERFSAQQFPDLHSELNLSSLELGDSALYFCASSVTQDLYEQYFGPGTRLTVT.

The chain is built from TRBV28 and TRBJ2-5; 9 positions match TRBD1. The ends lost 4 bases at V and 9 bases at J; junction bases unmatched: 12. Germline V gene lookup returns CDR1 MDHEN and CDR2 SYDVKM. CDR3 length: 15 residues. DNA for the CDR3: TGTGCCAGCAGTTCTCCTGGGACAGGGTTGGAGGCCCAGTACTTC. It encodes CASSSPGTGLEAQYF.

The rearrangement joins TRBV5-4 to TRBJ2-3, with D possibly being TRBD2 (5 bases). The germline gives CDR1 SGHNT, CDR2 YYREEE (reference sequence). V was cut by 4 bases and J by 1 base, with 13 bases left in between. The CDR3 consists of 15 residues. The CDR3: CASSHSVIGTDTQYF. CDR3 DNA: TGTGCCAGCAGCCATAGCGTTATAGGCACAGATACGCAGTATTTT.

This chain links TRBV7-8 with TRBJ2-7; maybe TRBD1 (6 bases). Trimming stripped 1 base from V and 3 bases from J, with 7 bases between. Germline loops: CDR1 SGHVS, CDR2 FQNEAQ. The CDR3 consists of 13 residues. In DNA, the CDR3 is TGTGCCAGCAGCTTAGGGACAGTCTACGAGCAGTACTTC. It specifies CASSLGTVYEQYF.

V gene TRBV5-1 combines with J gene TRBJ1-4; TRBD1 might be the D (6 bases). The V and J ends lost 0 bases and 7 bases respectively, with 16 bases between them. This CDR3 contains 16 residues. Germline V gene lookup returns CDR1 SGHRS and CDR2 YFSETQ. The CDR3, as DNA: TGCGCCAGCAGCTTGGGAGACCAGGGGAGGGGTGAAAAACTGTTTTTT. Translating gives CASSLGDQGRGEKLFF.

This clone has just a few counts. The J gene is TRBJ1-5, the V gene TRBV7-3, with 8 bases matching TRBD1. The CDR3 is 13 residues long. Looked up from germline, CDR1 is SGHTA and CDR2 is FQGTGA. Trimming cost V 5 bases and J 5 bases; bases outside gene matches: 2. The CDR3 is CASSLDRDQPQHF. CDR3 DNA: TGTGCCAGCAGCCTGGACAGGGATCAGCCCCAGCATTTT.

The chain is built from TRBV4-2 and TRBJ2-5, with 9 bases identical to TRBD1. Germline V gene lookup returns CDR1 LGHNA and CDR2 YNFKEQ. CDR3 size: 14 residues. Trimming at V came to 6 bases and at J to 2 bases, leaving 4 bases not matched to a gene. The CDR3 bases are TGTGCCAGCAGTTACGGACAGGGGCAAGAGACCCAGTACTTC. Its translation is CASSYGQGQETQYF.

This rearrangement joins TRBV6-6 to TRBJ1-2; 7 bases fit TRBD1. Germline V CDR1 and CDR2: MNHNY, SVGAGI (reference sequence). With V trimmed by 6 bases and J by 8 bases, 12 bases remained unmatched. This CDR3 is built from 14 residues. CDR3 in amino acids: CASRTRDSAIGYTF. The CDR3 DNA is TGTGCCAGCAGGACGCGGGACAGCGCTATAGGCTACACCTTC.

This chain joins TRBV30 and TRBJ1-6; D perhaps matches TRBD1 (6 bases). Germline V gene lookup returns CDR1 GTSNPN and CDR2 SVGIG (reference sequence). V was pared by 3 bases and J by 4 bases, with 13 bases between. The CDR3 has 15 residues. The CDR3 coding sequence is TGTGCCTGGAGACTTTACAGGGCTTATAATTCACCCCTCCACTTT. Protein product: CAWRLYRAYNSPLHF.

The J gene is TRBJ2-7, the V gene TRBV4-3, with D possibly being TRBD1 (6 bases). This CDR3 has 14 residues. With 3 bases removed from V and 2 bases from J, the gap between germline ends came to 11 bases. Germline V gene data show CDR1 as LGHNA and CDR2 as YSLEER. CDR3 coding DNA: TGCGCCAGCAGCCAGCTTCCAGGGGCCTACGAGCAGTACTTC. Its translation: CASSQLPGAYEQYF.

The chain is built from TRBV7-2 and TRBJ2-7; D call uncertain. V shed 4 bases and J shed 7 bases, with 8 bases lying between them. Germline V gives CDR1 SGHTA, CDR2 FQGNSA. The CDR3 is 11 amino acids. The CDR3 DNA reads as TGTGCCAGCAGCTCTAGAAGGGAGCAGTACTTC. It translates to CASSSRREQYF.

The rearrangement uses TRBV6-5 and TRBJ1-2, with 7 positions matching TRBD1. Germline lookup yields CDR1 MNHEY and CDR2 SVGAGI. The CDR3 contains 14 residues. J lost 2 bases, V lost 6 bases, and 6 bases had no gene match. CDR3 sequence (DNA): TGTGCCAGCAGATTCGACAGGGACAACTATGGCTACACCTTC. Protein product: CASRFDRDNYGYTF.

The chain carries TRBV27 and TRBJ1-2, with 11 bases lining up with TRBD1. CDR3 length: 15 amino acids. The V segment lost 7 bases and the J segment 7 bases; nucleotides outside the gene matches: 11. Germline CDR1 is MNHEY and CDR2 is SMNVEV (reference sequence). The CDR3 loop is CASNPMGQGVGGYTF. CDR3 coding DNA: TGTGCCAGCAACCCCATGGGACAGGGGGTAGGTGGCTACACCTTC.

V and J are TRBV7-9 and TRBJ1-5; 7 nucleotides align to TRBD1. Unmatched junction bases numbered 8, after V lost 4 bases and J lost 2 bases. The CDR3 loop spans 16 amino acids. Germline loops: CDR1 SEHNR, CDR2 FQNEAQ (reference sequence). CDR3 in DNA: TGTGCCAGCAGCTCCGAATACGGGACAGGCAATCAGCCCCAGCATTTT. It specifies CASSSEYGTGNQPQHF.

To note about this clone: Germline is not matched at one junction end, which may reflect a read error. This sequence joins TRBV2 and TRBJ2-5; no firm D call. The CDR3 consists of 15 residues. Germline V CDR1 and CDR2: SNHLY, FYNNEI. CDR3 region: CASRVGTEHQEAQYF. Here the CDR3 DNA reads TGTGCCAGCAGGGTGGGTACGGAGCACCAAGAGGCCCAGTACTTC.

The chain recombines TRBV7-2 with TRBJ1-4; a possible D gene is TRBD1 (5 bases). The CDR3 length is 12 residues. With 5 bases removed from V and 7 bases from J, the gap between germline ends came to 8 bases. The germline V gene has CDR1 SGHTA and CDR2 FQGNSA. The CDR3 region is CASSRQSEKLFF. In nucleotides, the CDR3 is TGTGCCAGCAGCCGACAGTCTGAAAAACTGTTTTTT.

The genes are TRBV7-9 and TRBJ2-7; TRBD2 matches at 12 bases. Germline V lookup: CDR1 SEHNR, CDR2 FQNEAQ (reference sequence). Germline trimming cut 1 base from V and 5 bases from J; bases unmatched to any gene: 12. This CDR3 contains 18 residues. The CDR3 DNA is TGTGCCAGCAGCTTAGAGACTAGCGGGAGCCACTTCTTCCACGAGCAGTACTTC. This translates into CASSLETSGSHFFHEQYF.